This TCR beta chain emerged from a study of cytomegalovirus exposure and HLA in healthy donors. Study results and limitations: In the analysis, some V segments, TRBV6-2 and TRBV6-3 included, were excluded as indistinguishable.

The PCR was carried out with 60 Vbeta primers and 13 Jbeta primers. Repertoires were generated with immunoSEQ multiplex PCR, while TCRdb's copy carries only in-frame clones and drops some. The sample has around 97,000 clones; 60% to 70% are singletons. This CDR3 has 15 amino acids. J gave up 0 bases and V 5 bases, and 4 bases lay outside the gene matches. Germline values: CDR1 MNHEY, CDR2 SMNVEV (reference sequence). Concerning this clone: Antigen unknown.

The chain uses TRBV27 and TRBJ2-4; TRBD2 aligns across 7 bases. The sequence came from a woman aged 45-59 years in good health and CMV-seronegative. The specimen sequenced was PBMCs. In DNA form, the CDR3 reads TGTGCCAGCAGTACGATAGCGGGAGCCAAAAACATTCAGTACTTC. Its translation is CASSTIAGAKNIQYF.